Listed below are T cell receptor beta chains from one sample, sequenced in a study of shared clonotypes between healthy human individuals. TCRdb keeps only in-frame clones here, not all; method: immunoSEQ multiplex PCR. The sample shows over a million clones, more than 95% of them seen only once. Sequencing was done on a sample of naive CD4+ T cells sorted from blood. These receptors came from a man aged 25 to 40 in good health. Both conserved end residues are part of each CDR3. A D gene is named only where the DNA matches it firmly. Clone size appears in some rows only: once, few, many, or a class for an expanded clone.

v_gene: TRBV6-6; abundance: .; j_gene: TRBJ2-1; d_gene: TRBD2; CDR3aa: CASRSTSGRSEQFF; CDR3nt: TGTGCCAGCAGATCGACTAGCGGGAGGAGTGAGCAGTTCTTC
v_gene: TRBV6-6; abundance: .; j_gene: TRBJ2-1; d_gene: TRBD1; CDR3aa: CATQPGTGKHNEQFF; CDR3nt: TGTGCCACTCAACCAGGGACAGGGAAACACAATGAGCAGTTCTTC
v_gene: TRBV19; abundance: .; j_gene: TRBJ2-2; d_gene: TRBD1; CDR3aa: CASSIHRGRFGGELFF; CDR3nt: TGTGCCAGTAGTATACACAGGGGGCGCTTTGGCGGGGAGCTGTTTTTT
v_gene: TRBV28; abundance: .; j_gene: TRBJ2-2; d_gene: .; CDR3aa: CASSPPSRTGELFF; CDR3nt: TGTGCCAGCAGTCCTCCTAGTCGGACCGGGGAGCTGTTTTTT
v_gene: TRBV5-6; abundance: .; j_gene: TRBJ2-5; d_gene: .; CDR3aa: CASSPDGQETQYF; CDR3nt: TGTGCCAGCAGCCCAGACGGACAAGAGACCCAGTACTTC
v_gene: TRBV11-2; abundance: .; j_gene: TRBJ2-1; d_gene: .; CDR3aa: CASSELQGRTNEQFF; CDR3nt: TGTGCCAGCAGCGAACTACAGGGTAGAACCAATGAGCAGTTCTTC
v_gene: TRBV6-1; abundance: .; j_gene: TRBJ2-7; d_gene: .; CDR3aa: CASRENLYEQYF; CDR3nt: TGTGCCAGCCGAGAGAACCTATACGAGCAGTACTTC
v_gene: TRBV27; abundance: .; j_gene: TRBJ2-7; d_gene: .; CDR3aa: CASHPPGVAAEQYF; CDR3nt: TGTGCCAGCCACCCACCCGGGGTAGCGGCTGAGCAGTACTTC
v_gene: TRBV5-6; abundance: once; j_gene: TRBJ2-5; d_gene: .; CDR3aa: CASSLPGRETQYF; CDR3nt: TGTGCCAGCAGCTTGCCAGGGAGGGAGACCCAGTACTTC
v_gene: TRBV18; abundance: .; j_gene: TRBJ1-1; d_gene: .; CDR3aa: CASSRQRNTEAFF; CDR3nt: TGTGCCAGCTCACGACAGAGGAACACTGAAGCTTTCTTT
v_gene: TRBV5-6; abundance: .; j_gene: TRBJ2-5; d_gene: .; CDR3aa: CASTGRSFQETQYF; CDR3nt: TGTGCCAGCACTGGCCGATCCTTTCAAGAGACCCAGTACTTC
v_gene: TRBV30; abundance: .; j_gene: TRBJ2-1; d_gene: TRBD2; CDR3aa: CAWAGLALYNEQFF; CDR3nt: TGTGCCTGGGCTGGACTAGCGCTATACAATGAGCAGTTCTTC
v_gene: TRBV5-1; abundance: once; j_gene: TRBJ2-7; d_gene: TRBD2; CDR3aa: CASSLGTSGPYEQYF; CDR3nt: TGCGCCAGCAGCTTGGGGACTAGCGGGCCCTACGAGCAGTACTTC
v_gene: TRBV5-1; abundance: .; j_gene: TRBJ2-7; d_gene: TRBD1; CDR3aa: CASRPQGLTTGGYF; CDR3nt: TGCGCCAGCAGACCACAGGGGCTAACCACGGGCGGGTACTTC
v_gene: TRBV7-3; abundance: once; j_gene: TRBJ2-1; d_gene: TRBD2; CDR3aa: CASSKREIGYNEQFF; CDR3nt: TGTGCCAGCAGCAAGCGGGAGATCGGCTACAATGAGCAGTTCTTC
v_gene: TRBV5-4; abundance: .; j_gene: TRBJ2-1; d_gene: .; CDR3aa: CASSSRDITEQFF; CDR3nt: TGTGCCAGCAGCTCGCGAGACATCACCGAGCAGTTCTTC
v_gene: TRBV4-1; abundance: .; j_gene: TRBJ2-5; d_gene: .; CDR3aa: CASSQDRGGETQYF; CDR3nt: TGCGCCAGCAGCCAAGACAGGGGGGGAGAGACCCAGTACTTC
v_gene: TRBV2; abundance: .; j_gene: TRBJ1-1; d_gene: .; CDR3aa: CASSRDGNTEAFF; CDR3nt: TGTGCCAGCAGCCGGGACGGCAACACTGAAGCTTTCTTT
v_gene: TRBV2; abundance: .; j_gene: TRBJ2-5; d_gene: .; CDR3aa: CASTWESGEETQYF; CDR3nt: TGTGCCAGCACATGGGAAAGCGGCGAGGAGACCCAGTACTTC
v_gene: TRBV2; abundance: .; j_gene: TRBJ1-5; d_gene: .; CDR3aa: CASSEARGDQPQHF; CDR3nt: TGTGCCAGCAGTGAAGCGCGGGGGGATCAGCCCCAGCATTTT
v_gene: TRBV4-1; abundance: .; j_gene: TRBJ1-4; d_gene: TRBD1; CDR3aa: CASSQEGGRRGGEKLFF; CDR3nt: TGCGCCAGCAGCCAAGAAGGGGGCCGCAGGGGGGGCGAAAAACTGTTTTTT
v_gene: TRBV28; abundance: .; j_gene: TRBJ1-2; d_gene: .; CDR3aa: CASSLSRRLNYGYTF; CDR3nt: TGTGCCAGCAGTTTATCACGCAGGCTGAACTATGGCTACACCTTC
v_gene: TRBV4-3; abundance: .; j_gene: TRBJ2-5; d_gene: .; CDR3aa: CASSQVIATTQYF; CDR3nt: TGCGCCAGCAGCCAAGTAATAGCGACTACCCAGTACTTC
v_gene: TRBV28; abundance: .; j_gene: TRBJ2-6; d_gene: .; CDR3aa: CASSMQGSGANVLTF; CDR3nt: TGTGCCAGCAGCATGCAGGGTTCCGGGGCCAACGTCCTGACTTTC
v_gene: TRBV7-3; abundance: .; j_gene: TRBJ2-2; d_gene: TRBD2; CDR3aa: CASSSVLAGGANTGELFF; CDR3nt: TGTGCCAGCAGCTCCGTCCTAGCGGGAGGTGCGAACACCGGGGAGCTGTTTTTT
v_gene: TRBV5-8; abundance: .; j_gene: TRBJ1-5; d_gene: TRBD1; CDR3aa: CASSLFKGTGFNQPQHF; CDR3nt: TGTGCCAGCAGCTTGTTCAAAGGGACAGGGTTCAATCAGCCCCAGCATTTT
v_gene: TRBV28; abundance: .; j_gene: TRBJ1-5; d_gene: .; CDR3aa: CASSLSGSNQPQHF; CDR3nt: TGTGCCAGCAGTTTGTCGGGGAGCAATCAGCCCCAGCATTTT
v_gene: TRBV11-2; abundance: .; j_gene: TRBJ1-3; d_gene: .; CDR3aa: CASSLVTPGNTIYF; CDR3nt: TGTGCCAGCAGCTTAGTTACACCCGGAAACACCATATATTTT
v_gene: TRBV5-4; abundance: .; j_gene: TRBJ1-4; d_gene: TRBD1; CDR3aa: CASSSKGGEGANEKLFF; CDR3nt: TGTGCCAGCAGCTCCAAGGGAGGCGAGGGGGCGAATGAAAAACTGTTTTTT
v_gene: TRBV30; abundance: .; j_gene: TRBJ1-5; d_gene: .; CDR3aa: CAWSQGNQPQHF; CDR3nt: TGTGCCTGGTCGCAGGGTAATCAGCCCCAGCATTTT
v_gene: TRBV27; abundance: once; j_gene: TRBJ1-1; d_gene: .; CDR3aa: CASSPKGFGTEAFF; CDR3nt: TGTGCCAGCAGTCCAAAGGGGTTCGGCACTGAAGCTTTCTTT
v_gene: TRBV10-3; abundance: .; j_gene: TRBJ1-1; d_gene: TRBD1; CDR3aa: CAITGGNTEAFF; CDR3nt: TGTGCCATCACAGGGGGCAACACTGAAGCTTTCTTT
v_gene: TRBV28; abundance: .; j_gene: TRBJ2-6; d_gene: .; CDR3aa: CASSTPGSGANVLTF; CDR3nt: TGTGCCAGCAGTACCCCGGGGTCCGGGGCCAACGTCCTGACTTTC
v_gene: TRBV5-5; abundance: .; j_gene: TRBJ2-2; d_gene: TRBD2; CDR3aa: CASSSEGGAGELFF; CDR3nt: TGTGCCAGCAGCTCGGAGGGAGGGGCCGGGGAGCTGTTTTTT
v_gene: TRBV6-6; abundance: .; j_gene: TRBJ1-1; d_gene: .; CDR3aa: CASSPVETEAFF; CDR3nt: TGTGCCAGCAGTCCGGTGGAGACTGAAGCTTTCTTT
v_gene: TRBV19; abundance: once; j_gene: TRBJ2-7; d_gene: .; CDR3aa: CASSMFYEQYF; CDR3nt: TGTGCCAGTAGTATGTTTTACGAGCAGTACTTC
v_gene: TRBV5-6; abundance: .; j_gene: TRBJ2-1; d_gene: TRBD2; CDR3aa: CASSGTSGRAKAFF; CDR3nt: TGTGCCAGCAGCGGGACTAGCGGGAGGGCCAAGGCGTTCTTC
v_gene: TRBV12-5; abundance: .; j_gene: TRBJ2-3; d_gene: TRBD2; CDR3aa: CASGLGIAGGFTDTQYF; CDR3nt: TGTGCTAGTGGGTTAGGGATAGCGGGAGGCTTCACAGATACGCAGTATTTT
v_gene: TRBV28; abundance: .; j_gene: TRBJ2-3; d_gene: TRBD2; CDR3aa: CASSTWTSRADTQYF; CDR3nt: TGTGCCAGCAGTACATGGACTAGTCGTGCAGATACGCAGTATTTT
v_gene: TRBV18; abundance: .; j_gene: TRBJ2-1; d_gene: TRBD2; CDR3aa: CASSPWVLSGGGEQFF; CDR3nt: TGTGCCAGCTCACCATGGGTTCTTAGCGGGGGCGGTGAGCAGTTCTTC